This TCR beta chain was identified in a study of identifying expanded T cells in peripheral blood. The study's findings and limits: Clone count variance between approximately 2-week samples rose with total template count. About 1.2 clones differed between technical replicates, versus roughly 17 and 20 over time.

During the collection period, no donor immune events like infections were recorded. TCRdb's copy holds only in-frame clones and misses some; the assay was immunoSEQ multiplex PCR. Among under 150,000 clones listed, 75% to 90% were seen once. In regard to this clone: Its matching antigen is unknown.

The V end was cut by 6 bases, the J end by 1 base, with 9 bases between. Looked up from germline, CDR1 is MRHNA and CDR2 is SNTAGT. The length of the CDR3 is 13 residues. The origin of this receptor is a person aged 18 to 75 in good health. The chain carries TRBV6-4 and TRBJ1-1; possible D gene TRBD1, 6 bases. Sequencing was carried out using blood. Here the CDR3 DNA reads TGTGCCAGCAGGCTACAGGGGAACACTGAAGCTTTCTTT. This gives the protein CASRLQGNTEAFF.